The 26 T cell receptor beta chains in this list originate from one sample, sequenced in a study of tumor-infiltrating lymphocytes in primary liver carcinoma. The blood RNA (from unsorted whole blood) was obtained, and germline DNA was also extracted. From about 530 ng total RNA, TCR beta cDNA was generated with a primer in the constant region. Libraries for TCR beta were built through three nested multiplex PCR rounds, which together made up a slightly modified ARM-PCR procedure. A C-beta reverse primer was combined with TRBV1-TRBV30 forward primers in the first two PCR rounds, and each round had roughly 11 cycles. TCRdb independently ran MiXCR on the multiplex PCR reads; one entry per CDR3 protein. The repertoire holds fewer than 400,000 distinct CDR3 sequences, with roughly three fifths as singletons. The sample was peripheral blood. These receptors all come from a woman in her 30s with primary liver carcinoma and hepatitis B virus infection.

CDR3 nucleotides: TGTGCCAGCAGAGCGGGAGAATCCTCTTTAGAGGAGTACTCAGATACGCAGTATTTT. It encodes CASRAGESSLEEYSDTQYF. The chain joins TRBV6-2 or TRBV6-3 to TRBJ2-3, with TRBD2 matching over 8 bases. From germline, CDR1 is MNHEY and CDR2 SVGEGT. V gave up 6 bases and J gave up 4 bases; unmatched junction bases: 21. The CDR3 consists of 19 residues.

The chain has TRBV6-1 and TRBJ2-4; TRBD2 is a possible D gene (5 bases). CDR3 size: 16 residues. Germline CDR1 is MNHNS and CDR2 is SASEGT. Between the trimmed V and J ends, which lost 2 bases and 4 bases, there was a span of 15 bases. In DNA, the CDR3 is TGTGCCAGCAGTGAACTCGCTGCGACTAAGAAAAACATTCAGTACTTC. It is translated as CASSELAATKKNIQYF.

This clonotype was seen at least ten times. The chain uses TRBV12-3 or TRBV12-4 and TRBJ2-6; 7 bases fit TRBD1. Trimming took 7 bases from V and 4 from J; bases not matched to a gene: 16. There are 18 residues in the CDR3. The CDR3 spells CASNSRRDSSVGANVLTF. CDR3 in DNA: TGTGCCAGCAACTCCCGCCGGGACAGCTCGGTAGGGGCCAACGTCCTGACTTTC.

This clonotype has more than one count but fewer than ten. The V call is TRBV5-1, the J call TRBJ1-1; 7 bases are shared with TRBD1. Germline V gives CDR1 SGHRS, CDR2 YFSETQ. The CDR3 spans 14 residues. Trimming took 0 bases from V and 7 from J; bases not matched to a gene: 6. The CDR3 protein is CASSLEGAFIEAFF. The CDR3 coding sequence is TGCGCCAGCAGCTTGGAGGGGGCCTTCATTGAAGCTTTCTTT.

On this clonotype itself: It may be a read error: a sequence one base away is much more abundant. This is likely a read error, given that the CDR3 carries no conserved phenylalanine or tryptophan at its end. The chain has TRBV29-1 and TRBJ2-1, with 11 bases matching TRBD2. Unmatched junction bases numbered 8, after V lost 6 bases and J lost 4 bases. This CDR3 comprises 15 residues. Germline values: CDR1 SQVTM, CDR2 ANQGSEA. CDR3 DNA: TGCAGCGTCCAGACTATAGCGGGAGGGTACAATGAGCAGTTCCTC. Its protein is CSVQTIAGGYNEQFL.

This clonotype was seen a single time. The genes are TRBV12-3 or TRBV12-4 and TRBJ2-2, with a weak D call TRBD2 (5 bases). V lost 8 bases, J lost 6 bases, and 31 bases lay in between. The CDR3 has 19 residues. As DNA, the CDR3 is TGTGCCAGCGTCTCATCCCCGGGGAGCGAAAGTTTGTGGGCCGGGGAGCTGTTTTTT. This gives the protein CASVSSPGSESLWAGELFF.

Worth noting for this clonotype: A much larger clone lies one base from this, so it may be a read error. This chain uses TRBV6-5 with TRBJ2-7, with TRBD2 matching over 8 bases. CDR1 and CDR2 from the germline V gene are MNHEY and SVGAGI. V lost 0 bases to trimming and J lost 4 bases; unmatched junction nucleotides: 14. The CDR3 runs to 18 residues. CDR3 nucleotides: TGTGCCAGCAGTTACTCGAAGGTCGGGCTGCCTAGCGGGTACGAGCAGTACTTC. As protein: CASSYSKVGLPSGYEQYF.

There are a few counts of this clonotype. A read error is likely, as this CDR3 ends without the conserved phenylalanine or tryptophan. CDR3 region: CASSRQLNTEAFS. The CDR3 DNA reads TGTGCCAGCAGCAGACAGTTGAACACTGAAGCTTTCTCT. The chain has TRBV12-3 or TRBV12-4 and TRBJ1-1; D is possibly TRBD1 (5 bases). The CDR3 sequence is 13 residues long. The V end lost 6 bases, the J end lost 0 bases, and 8 bases lay between the germline ends.

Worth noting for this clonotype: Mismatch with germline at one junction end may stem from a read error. The CDR3: CTSSPGLATDTQYF. Written as DNA, the CDR3 is TGTACCAGCAGCCCCGGGTTAGCGACAGATACGCAGTATTTT. This chain connects TRBV5-4 to TRBJ2-3; D may be TRBD2 (5 bases). This CDR3 is 14 amino acids long. Germline-derived CDR1 and CDR2 are SGHNT and YYREEE (reference sequence).

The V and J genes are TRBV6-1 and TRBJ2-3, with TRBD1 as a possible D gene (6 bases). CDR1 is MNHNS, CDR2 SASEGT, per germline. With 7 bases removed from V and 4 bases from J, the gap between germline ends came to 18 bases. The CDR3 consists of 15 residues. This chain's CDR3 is CASMGTGLRSDTQYF. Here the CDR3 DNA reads TGTGCCAGCATGGGTACAGGGCTTCGCTCAGATACGCAGTATTTT.

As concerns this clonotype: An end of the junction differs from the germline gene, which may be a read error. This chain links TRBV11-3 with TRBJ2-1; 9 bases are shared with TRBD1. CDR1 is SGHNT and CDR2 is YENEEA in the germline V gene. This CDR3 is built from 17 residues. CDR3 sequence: CASSSGTGRGSTNEQSF. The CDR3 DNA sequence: TGTGCCAGCAGCTCCGGGACAGGGAGAGGTAGCACCAATGAGCAGTCCTTC. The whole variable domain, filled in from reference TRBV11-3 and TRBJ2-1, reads EAGVVQSPRYKIIEKKQPVAFWCNPISGHNTLYWYLQNLGQGPELLIRYENEEAVDDSQLPKDRFSAERLKGVDSTLKIQPAELGDSAVYLCASSSGTGRGSTNEQSFGPGTRLTVL.

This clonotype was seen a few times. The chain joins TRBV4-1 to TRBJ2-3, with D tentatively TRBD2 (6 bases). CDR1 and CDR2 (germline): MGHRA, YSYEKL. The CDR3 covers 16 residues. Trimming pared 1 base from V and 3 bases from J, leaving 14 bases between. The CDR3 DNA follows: TGCGCCAGCAGCCAAGGGCGGTCCGGAGGGACAGATACGCAGTATTTT. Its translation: CASSQGRSGGTDTQYF.

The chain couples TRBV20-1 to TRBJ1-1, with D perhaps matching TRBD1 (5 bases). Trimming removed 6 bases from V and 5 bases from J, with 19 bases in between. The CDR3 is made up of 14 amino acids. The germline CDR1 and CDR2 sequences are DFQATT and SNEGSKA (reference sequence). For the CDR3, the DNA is TGCAGTGCCCCGACGGGACGGAAAGGGACTGAAGCTTTCTTT. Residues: CSAPTGRKGTEAFF.

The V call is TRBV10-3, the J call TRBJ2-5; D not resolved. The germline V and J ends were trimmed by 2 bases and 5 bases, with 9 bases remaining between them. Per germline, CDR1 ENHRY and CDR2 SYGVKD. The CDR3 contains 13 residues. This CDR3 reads CAISELSRETQYF. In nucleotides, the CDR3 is TGTGCCATCAGTGAGCTTAGCCGGGAGACCCAGTACTTC.

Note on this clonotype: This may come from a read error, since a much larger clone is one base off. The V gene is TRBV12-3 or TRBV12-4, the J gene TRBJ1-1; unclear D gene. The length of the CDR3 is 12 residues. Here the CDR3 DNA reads TGTGCCGGCAGTTCGCAAGCAAGGGAAGCTTTCTTT. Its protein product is CAGSSQAREAFF.

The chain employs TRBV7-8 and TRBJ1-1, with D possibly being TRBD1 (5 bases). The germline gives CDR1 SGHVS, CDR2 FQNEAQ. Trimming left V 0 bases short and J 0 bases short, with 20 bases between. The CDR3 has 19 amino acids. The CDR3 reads CASSLALATRQRMNTEAFF. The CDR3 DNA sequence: TGTGCCAGCAGCTTAGCGTTAGCCACGAGACAGCGAATGAACACTGAAGCTTTCTTT. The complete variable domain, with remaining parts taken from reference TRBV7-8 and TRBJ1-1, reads GAGVSQSPRYKVAKRGQDVALRCDPISGHVSLFWYQQALGQGPEFLTYFQNEAQLDKSGLPSDRFFAERPEGSVSTLKIQRTQQEDSAVYLCASSLALATRQRMNTEAFFGQGTRLTVV.

The CDR3 loop reads CASSFRDRINYGYTF. CDR3 nucleotides: TGTGCCAGCAGCTTCAGGGACAGGATAAACTATGGCTACACCTTC. The chain employs TRBV13 and TRBJ1-2; 8 bases agree with TRBD1. The CDR3 is 15 residues long. From germline, CDR1 is PRHDT and CDR2 FYEKMQ (reference sequence). V lost 3 bases to trimming and J lost 2 bases; unmatched junction nucleotides: 5.

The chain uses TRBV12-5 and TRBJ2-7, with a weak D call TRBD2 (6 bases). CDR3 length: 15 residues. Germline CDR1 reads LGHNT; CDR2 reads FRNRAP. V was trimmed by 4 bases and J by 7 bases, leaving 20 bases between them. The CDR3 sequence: CASGSPGLSGWEQYF. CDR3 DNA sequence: TGTGCTAGTGGTTCCCCCGGACTAAGTGGATGGGAGCAGTACTTC.

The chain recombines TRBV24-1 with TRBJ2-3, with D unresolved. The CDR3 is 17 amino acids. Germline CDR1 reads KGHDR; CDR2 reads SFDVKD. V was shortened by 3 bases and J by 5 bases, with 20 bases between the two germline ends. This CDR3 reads CATSDGTETTPGDTQYF. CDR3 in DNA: TGTGCCACCAGTGATGGTACAGAGACAACCCCCGGAGATACGCAGTATTTT.

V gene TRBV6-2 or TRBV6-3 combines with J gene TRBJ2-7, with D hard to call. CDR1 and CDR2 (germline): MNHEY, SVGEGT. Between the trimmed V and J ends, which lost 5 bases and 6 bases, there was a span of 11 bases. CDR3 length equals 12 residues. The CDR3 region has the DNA TGTGCCAGCAGTGGCCTTCTATGCGAGCAGTACTTC. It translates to CASSGLLCEQYF.

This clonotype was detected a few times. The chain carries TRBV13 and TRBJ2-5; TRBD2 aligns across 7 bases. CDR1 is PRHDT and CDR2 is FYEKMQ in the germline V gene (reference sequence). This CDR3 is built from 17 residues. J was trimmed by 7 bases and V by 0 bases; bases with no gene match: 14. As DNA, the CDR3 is TGTGCCAGCAGCTTAGGCCGCGCTAGCGGAGCCCCGAGGACCCAGTACTTC. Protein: CASSLGRASGAPRTQYF.

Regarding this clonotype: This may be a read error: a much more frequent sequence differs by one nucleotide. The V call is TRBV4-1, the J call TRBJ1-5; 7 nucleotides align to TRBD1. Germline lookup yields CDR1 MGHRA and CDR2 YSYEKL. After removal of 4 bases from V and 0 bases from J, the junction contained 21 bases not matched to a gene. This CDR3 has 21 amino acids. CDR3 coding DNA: TGCGCCAGCAGCCTGGGGGGGAACCGGGACAGCGTCATTTATAGCAATCAGCCCCAGCATTTT. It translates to CASSLGGNRDSVIYSNQPQHF.

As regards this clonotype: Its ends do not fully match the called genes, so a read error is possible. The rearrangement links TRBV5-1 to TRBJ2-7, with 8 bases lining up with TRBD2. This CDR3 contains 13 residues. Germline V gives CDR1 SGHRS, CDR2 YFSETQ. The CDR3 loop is CANSVSGSNEQYF. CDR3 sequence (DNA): TGCGCCAACAGCGTGAGCGGGAGCAACGAGCAGTACTTC.

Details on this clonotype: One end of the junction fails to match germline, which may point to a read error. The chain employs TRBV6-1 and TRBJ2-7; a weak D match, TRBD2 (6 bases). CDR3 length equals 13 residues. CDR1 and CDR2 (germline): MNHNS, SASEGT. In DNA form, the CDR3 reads TGTGTCAGCAGCCAGTGGGAGGTGTATGAGCAGTACTTC. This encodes CVSSQWEVYEQYF.

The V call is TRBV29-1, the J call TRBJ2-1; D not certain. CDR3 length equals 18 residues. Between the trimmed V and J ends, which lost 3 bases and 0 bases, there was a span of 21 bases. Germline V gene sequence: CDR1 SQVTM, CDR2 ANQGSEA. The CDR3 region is CSVDDPMANSVSYNEQFF. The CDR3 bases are TGCAGCGTTGATGACCCAATGGCCAATAGTGTCTCCTACAATGAGCAGTTCTTC.

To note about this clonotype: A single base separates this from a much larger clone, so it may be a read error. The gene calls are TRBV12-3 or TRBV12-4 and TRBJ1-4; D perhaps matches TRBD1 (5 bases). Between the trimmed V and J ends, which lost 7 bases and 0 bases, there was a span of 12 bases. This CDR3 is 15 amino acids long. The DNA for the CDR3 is TGTGCCAGCAAGCCGCCGGGACCAACTAATGAAAAACTGTTTTTT. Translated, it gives CASKPPGPTNEKLFF.